The present entry profiles one TCR beta chain with its context. Its antigen is unknown. These data are taken from a study of shared clonotypes between healthy human individuals. Study overall: Each donor contributed plates that comprised three CD4 naive, three CD4 memory, two CD8 naive and one CD8 memory. Findings of the study overall: Naive subsets typically showed greater estimated richness than memory subsets. The genetic and exposure-history diversity represented was limited by few donors.

Each donor was a Caucasian adult residing in Nashville, Tennessee. The method was immunoSEQ multiplex PCR; TCRdb's version includes in-frame clones alone and lacks a portion of them. The profile shows approximately 100,000 clones, 68% of them singletons. The sample consisted of memory CD8+ T cells sorted from blood. Specified subset: CD45RO+ cells pooled with CCR7-negative TemRA cells. The TCR was taken from a woman in her twenties or thirties in good health.

The CDR3 is CASSIVSGRARGPGELFF. The CDR3, as DNA: TGTGCCAGTAGTATAGTGAGCGGGAGGGCCCGGGGGCCCGGGGAGCTGTTTTTT. The chain is built from TRBV19 and TRBJ2-2, with 10 positions matching TRBD2. J lost 6 bases, V lost 1 base, and 11 bases had no gene match. This CDR3 comprises 18 residues. Germline V gives CDR1 LNHDA, CDR2 SQIVND (reference sequence).